These 25 T cell receptor beta chains share one sample of origin, sequenced in a study of CD8 T cells in Susac syndrome. After extraction with the RNeasy kit, roughly 0.5 to 1 ug of the RNA was reverse transcribed using random hexamers. TCRdb analysed the immunoSEQ multiplex PCR reads with MiXCR anew, one entry per CDR3 protein. Among around 170,000 distinct CDR3 sequences listed, approximately 95% were seen once. The specimen was CD8+ T cells from PBMCs. The origin of the receptors is a human donor with multiple sclerosis.

The rearrangement joins TRBV5-4 to TRBJ2-3; no clear D gene. The V and J ends lost 3 bases and 6 bases respectively, with 8 bases between them. The CDR3 is 12 amino acids. The germline CDR1 and CDR2 sequences are SGHNT and YYREEE (reference sequence). CDR3 amino acids: CASSSAPDTQYF. The CDR3 DNA is TGTGCCAGCAGCTCGGCCCCGGATACGCAGTATTTT.

The CDR3 protein is CATRHRDSSYNEQFF. The CDR3 DNA reads as TGTGCCACCAGGCATCGGGACAGCTCCTACAATGAGCAGTTCTTC. The chain employs TRBV24-1 and TRBJ2-1; TRBD1 matches at 7 bases. J lost 0 bases, V lost 7 bases, and 5 bases had no gene match. Germline lookup yields CDR1 KGHDR and CDR2 SFDVKD. This CDR3 region has 15 residues.

This clonotype was recorded only once. This chain joins TRBV15 and TRBJ2-7; 7 nucleotides line up with TRBD2. The CDR3 has 13 amino acids. Germline CDR1 and CDR2: LNHNV and YYDKDF (reference sequence). The J segment lost 6 bases and the V segment lost 5 bases, leaving 7 bases of the junction unmatched. This chain's CDR3 is CATSPGRTSEQYF. The CDR3 DNA is TGTGCCACCAGCCCCGGGAGGACAAGCGAGCAGTACTTC.

The chain links TRBV5-6 to TRBJ2-3; 9 bases agree with TRBD2. The CDR3 consists of 16 residues. Germline V gene lookup returns CDR1 SGHDT and CDR2 YYEEEE. The V gene end was trimmed by 3 bases and the J gene end by 4 bases; junction bases not matched to a gene: 9. As DNA, the CDR3 is TGTGCCAGCAGCTGGAATTCGGGACTAGCAGCAGATACGCAGTATTTT. Its protein is CASSWNSGLAADTQYF.

This clonotype was recorded only once. CDR3 loop: CASSQRTPDQRQDDANQPQHF. In DNA form, the CDR3 reads TGCGCCAGCAGTCAACGAACCCCGGACCAAAGACAGGACGACGCCAATCAGCCCCAGCATTTT. This chain joins TRBV23-1 and TRBJ1-5; D possibly corresponds to TRBD1 (6 bases). TRBV23-1 carries the ORF label, with uncertain function. This CDR3 contains 21 residues. Trimming pared 2 bases from V and 3 bases from J, leaving 29 bases between.

The chain joins TRBV7-8 to TRBJ2-7, with unresolved D. Trimming took 5 bases from V and 2 from J, leaving 10 bases between them. The length of the CDR3 is 13 residues. Germline-derived CDR1 and CDR2 are SGHVS and FQNEAQ. The CDR3 spells CASSLISPYEQYF. The DNA of the CDR3 is TGTGCCAGCAGCCTTATTAGCCCCTACGAGCAGTACTTC. Supplemented by reference TRBV7-8 and TRBJ2-7, the full variable domain reads GAGVSQSPRYKVAKRGQDVALRCDPISGHVSLFWYQQALGQGPEFLTYFQNEAQLDKSGLPSDRFFAERPEGSVSTLKIQRTQQEDSAVYLCASSLISPYEQYFGPGTRLTVT.

The chain employs TRBV27 and TRBJ2-3; D remains ambiguous. This CDR3 comprises 14 residues. Looked up from germline, CDR1 is MNHEY and CDR2 is SMNVEV (reference sequence). The germline V and J ends were trimmed by 0 bases and 4 bases, with 8 bases remaining between them. CDR3 sequence (DNA): TGTGCCAGCAGTTTATCGTCTAGAGCAGATACGCAGTATTTT. The encoded protein is CASSLSSRADTQYF.

The sample holds one count of this clonotype. The CDR3: CASSWGGSQGGRYEQYF. The DNA for the CDR3 is TGCGCCAGCAGCTGGGGGGGTTCACAGGGAGGCCGCTACGAGCAGTACTTC. The chain carries TRBV5-1 and TRBJ2-7, with D possibly TRBD2 on 7 matching bases. Trimming cost V 3 bases and J 3 bases, with 22 bases left between them. Germline CDR1 SGHRS, CDR2 YFSETQ. The CDR3 consists of 17 residues.

The rearrangement links TRBV7-9 to TRBJ2-5, with 8 bases lining up with TRBD2. CDR3 length equals 15 residues. The germline CDR1 and CDR2 sequences are SEHNR and FQNEAQ (reference sequence). V lost 6 bases and J lost 5; bases outside the gene matches: 11. This CDR3 is CASRTSLAVGETQYF. In nucleotides, the CDR3 is TGTGCCAGCAGGACGTCACTAGCGGTGGGGGAGACCCAGTACTTC.

The rearrangement links TRBV7-9 to TRBJ2-5; no clear D gene. V was clipped by 4 bases and J by 2 bases, with 11 bases between them. The CDR3 is 14 residues long. Germline V gene sequence: CDR1 SEHNR, CDR2 FQNEAQ (reference sequence). CDR3 DNA sequence: TGTGCCAGCAGCTCGTCTAACCGGCAAGAGACCCAGTACTTC. Translating it yields CASSSSNRQETQYF.

The chain joins TRBV29-1 to TRBJ1-1, with D perhaps TRBD1 (6 bases). The CDR3 has 11 residues. Per the germline V gene, CDR1 is SQVTM and CDR2 is ANQGSEA. V dropped 3 bases and J dropped 10 bases, with 12 bases sitting between them. The CDR3 spells CSVDHQGIAFF. The CDR3 DNA sequence: TGCAGCGTTGATCATCAGGGGATAGCTTTCTTT.

This clonotype was recorded only once. J is TRBJ2-7 and V is TRBV7-9; TRBD2 might be the D (5 bases). Trimming pared 1 base from V and 9 bases from J, leaving 10 bases between. Germline V gives CDR1 SEHNR, CDR2 FQNEAQ (reference sequence). The CDR3 has 12 amino acids. CDR3 loop: CASSLGSGGQYF. The CDR3, as DNA: TGTGCCAGCAGCTTAGGATCTGGAGGGCAGTACTTC.

V gene TRBV7-9 combines with J gene TRBJ1-6; D call uncertain. Per germline, CDR1 SEHNR and CDR2 FQNEAQ (reference sequence). V lost 2 bases and J lost 4, with 12 bases in between. The CDR3 runs 16 residues. CDR3 sequence reads: CASSLRAGRYNSPLHF. The CDR3 DNA is TGTGCCAGCAGCTTAAGGGCAGGAAGATATAATTCACCCCTCCACTTT.

The chain links TRBV20-1 to TRBJ1-1; perhaps TRBD1 as D (5 bases). This CDR3 is built from 13 residues. Germline V lookup: CDR1 DFQATT, CDR2 SNEGSKA (reference sequence). V lost 6 bases and J lost 1, with 12 bases in between. CDR3 sequence: CSARDEKNTEAFF. Here the CDR3 DNA reads TGCAGTGCCAGGGATGAGAAGAACACTGAAGCTTTCTTT.

The chain is built from TRBV27 and TRBJ2-7, with D perhaps matching TRBD1 or TRBD2 (6 bases each). Trimming removed 2 bases at V and 2 bases at J, with 13 bases between. The CDR3 totals 15 residues. CDR1 is MNHEY, CDR2 SMNVEV, per germline (reference sequence). CDR3 nucleotide sequence: TGTGCCAGCAGTTTAACAGGCGGGACACCCTACGAGCAGTACTTC. Encoded protein: CASSLTGGTPYEQYF.

The chain links TRBV5-4 to TRBJ1-1; tentative D call: TRBD1 (5 bases). Germline CDR1 reads SGHNT; CDR2 reads YYREEE (reference sequence). With 3 bases removed from V and 6 bases from J, the gap between germline ends came to 12 bases. This CDR3 has 13 amino acids. CDR3 DNA: TGTGCCAGCAGCTCGCTTTGGGGCGCTGAAGCTTTCTTT. Translation gives CASSSLWGAEAFF.

On this clonotype itself: Because the CDR3's place on the DNA is in doubt, the DNA is left out and the CDR3 is given as listed by TCRdb. The J gene is TRBJ1-5, the V gene TRBV27. From its first to its last residue, the CDR3 has 15 amino acids. Germline V gives CDR1 MNHEY, CDR2 SMNVEV (reference sequence). The CDR3: CASSSSFGGNQPQHF.

V usage is TRBV28 and J usage is TRBJ2-1; the match to TRBD2 covers 7 bases. Germline assignment: CDR1 MDHEN and CDR2 SYDVKM. Trimming at V came to 5 bases and at J to 4 bases, leaving 11 bases not matched to a gene. The CDR3 sequence is 16 residues long. The CDR3 region is CASSPDAGVRYNEQFF. The CDR3 bases are TGTGCCAGCAGTCCCGATGCGGGAGTCCGGTACAATGAGCAGTTCTTC.

The chain is built from TRBV2 and TRBJ2-7; tentatively, D is TRBD1 or TRBD2 (5 bases each). This CDR3 has 14 residues. V shed 5 bases and J shed 5 bases, with 16 bases lying between them. The germline CDR1 and CDR2 sequences are SNHLY and FYNNEI. CDR3 residues: CASSPGVGADEQYF. The CDR3 region has the DNA TGTGCCAGCAGTCCCGGGGTCGGGGCCGACGAGCAGTACTTC.

The chain has TRBV7-9 and TRBJ2-7, with D uncertain. The CDR3 extends over 15 amino acids. Trimming stripped 2 bases from V and 3 bases from J, with 14 bases between. The germline CDR1 and CDR2 sequences are SEHNR and FQNEAQ (reference sequence). In DNA form, the CDR3 reads TGTGCCAGCAGCTTATCCCCCGGCAAGGACTACGAGCAGTACTTC. Its protein is CASSLSPGKDYEQYF.

This clonotype appeared once. The chain combines TRBV27 with TRBJ1-5; no clear D gene. Germline values: CDR1 MNHEY, CDR2 SMNVEV (reference sequence). The CDR3 runs to 15 residues. Between the trimmed V and J ends, which lost 5 bases and 6 bases, there was a span of 17 bases. The DNA for the CDR3 is TGTGCCAGCAGTCCCATTATCAGGAGCGGTCAGCCCCAGCATTTT. It encodes CASSPIIRSGQPQHF.

This clonotype was seen a handful of times. The chain carries TRBV19 and TRBJ2-6; D uncertain. The CDR3 length is 12 residues. Germline CDR1 is LNHDA and CDR2 is SQIVND (reference sequence). Trimming took 7 bases from V and 4 from J, leaving 5 bases between them. The CDR3 loop reads CASNSGANVLTF. CDR3 coding DNA: TGTGCCAGTAACTCCGGGGCCAACGTCCTGACTTTC.

The chain combines TRBV11-2 with TRBJ2-1; 8 bases are a match to TRBD2. J was trimmed by 2 bases and V by 0 bases; bases with no gene match: 9. The CDR3 is 18 residues long. The germline gives CDR1 SGHAT, CDR2 FQNNGV. The CDR3 protein is CASSLDRSPAGAYNEQFF. CDR3 nucleotides: TGTGCCAGCAGCTTAGATCGGAGCCCAGCGGGAGCCTACAATGAGCAGTTCTTC.

The CDR3 loop is CATSSSQSSYNEQFF. The DNA for the CDR3 is TGTGCCACCAGCAGTAGTCAGAGCTCCTACAATGAGCAGTTCTTC. The chain recombines TRBV15 with TRBJ2-1; unclear D gene. From germline, CDR1 is LNHNV and CDR2 YYDKDF (reference sequence). The CDR3 runs to 15 residues. Trimming took off 3 bases at V and 0 bases at J, with 9 bases between the two ends.

This rearrangement joins TRBV29-1 to TRBJ2-1; TRBD2 aligns across 11 bases. V lost 5 bases, J lost 1 base, and 10 bases stayed unmatched. Germline V lookup: CDR1 SQVTM, CDR2 ANQGSEA. This CDR3 comprises 17 residues. The CDR3 loop reads CSVYFSGRAQSYNEQFF. For the CDR3, the DNA is TGCAGCGTTTATTTTAGCGGGAGGGCCCAATCCTACAATGAGCAGTTCTTC.